This TCR beta chain was identified in a study of T cell repertoires in cytomegalovirus infection. About the study: It can be stated that public TCR beta signatures indicated CMV infection as well as a matching HLA type. Notes on the study in general: The ex vivo response showed dominance by HLA-C-restricted CMV-specific TCR beta clonotypes.

The germline gives CDR1 SGHTA, CDR2 FQGTGA. J lost 2 bases, V lost 5 bases, and 7 bases had no gene match. This CDR3 has 15 amino acids. TCRdb passed the reads through MiXCR, listing each CDR3 protein once. The sample contains tens of thousands of distinct CDR3 sequences, around 28% of which appear only once. Notes on this clonotype: Its target is not known.

The J gene is TRBJ2-5, the V gene TRBV7-3; 8 nucleotides agree with TRBD2. This TCR derives from a human donor in good health (CMV status not recorded). Some clones in this sample may be carry-over from other donors' samples. The material sequenced was CD8+ T cells from cultured PBMCs, taken from culture after CMV antigen stimulation. This chain's CDR3 is CASSLGGVGQETQYF. The CDR3 coding sequence is TGTGCCAGCAGCCTCGGGGGGGTCGGGCAAGAGACCCAGTACTTC. Using reference TRBV7-3 and TRBJ2-5 for the parts outside the CDR3, the full variable domain is GAGVSQTPSNKVTEKGKYVELRCDPISGHTALYWYRQSLGQGPEFLIYFQGTGAADDSGLPNDRFFAVRPEGSVSTLKIQRTERGDSAVYLCASSLGGVGQETQYFGPGTRLLVL.